The 16 T cell receptor beta chains below come from one sample, sequenced in a study of tissue T cells after allogeneic stem cell transplantation. Method: immunoSEQ multiplex PCR; TCRdb's copy keeps in-frame clones and lacks some. The table includes some 2,600 clones, approximately 52% detected once. Time point given: mouse harvest day 7 after allogeneic transplant. Mouse grafts combined 10^7 T-cell-depleted bone marrow cells with 10^6 splenic CD5+ T cells. The material sequenced was spleen. The receptors originated from a female BALB/c mouse given C57BL/6 T cells with graft-versus-host disease after an allogeneic hematopoietic cell transplant.

To note about this clone: All gene names here are mouse names. Read sequence stops 1 residue before the CDR3 end, and the germline J gene provides the missing end. The chain is built from TRBV3 and TRBJ2-4; D is uncertain. There are 14 residues in the CDR3. V lost 5 bases, J lost 0 bases, and 9 bases lay in between. CDR1 SNHLY and CDR2 FYNGKV come from the germline V gene (reference sequence). CDR3 DNA, as far as it was read: TGTGCCAGCAGCCCCTTAGCTAGTCAAAACACCTTGTAC. It codes for CASSPLASQNTLY. The whole CDR3 reads CASSPLASQNTLYF.

In regard to this clone: The gene names here belong to mouse. The read ends 1 residue shy of where the CDR3 ends; the end is completed using the germline J gene. Other DNA sequences in this sample translate to the same CDR3. This rearrangement joins TRBV15 to TRBJ2-7; 7 bases fit TRBD2. CDR1 is SGHND and CDR2 is FRSKSL in the germline V gene. This CDR3 is built from 14 residues. The junction had 2 bases not matched to a gene; V was cut back by 3 bases and J by 0 bases. CDR3 DNA (partial): TGTGCCAGCAGTTTGGGGGGGAGCTCCTATGAACAGTAC. This codes for CASSLGGSSYEQY. The CDR3 reads in full as CASSLGGSSYEQYF.

With regard to this clone: The germline and genes are mouse ones. The read is 1 residue too short to cover the CDR3 end, so that end is filled in from the germline J gene. This chain connects TRBV12-2 to TRBJ1-1; no clear D. Germline V gene data show CDR1 as SGHLS and CDR2 as HYDKME. V was shortened by 4 bases and J by 0 bases, with 8 bases between the two germline ends. The CDR3 runs 13 residues. The covered CDR3 bases are TGTGCCAGCTCGCCGGGAGCAAACACAGAAGTCTTC. Its protein is CASSPGANTEVF. The CDR3 in full is CASSPGANTEVFF.

Points on this clone: Genes and germline are mouse. The CDR3 end is not reached by the read, which stops 1 residue before it; the germline J gene fills it in. The chain couples TRBV12-1 to TRBJ2-5; 9 bases match TRBD2. CDR1 is SGHSN, CDR2 HYEKVE, per germline. This CDR3 region has 15 residues. Trimming took 0 bases from V and 2 from J; bases not matched to a gene: 2. CDR3 residues: CASSLDWGSQDTQYF. The part of the CDR3 DNA that was read is TGTGCCAGCTCTCTCGACTGGGGGAGCCAAGACACCCAGTAC.

As concerns this clone: Genes and germline come from the mouse. Read coverage stops 1 residue before the CDR3 terminus; the germline J gene supplies the remainder. The chain uses TRBV3 and TRBJ2-1; 11 bases match TRBD2. CDR3 size: 16 residues. Germline CDR1 is SNHLY and CDR2 is FYNGKV (reference sequence). Trimming removed 5 bases from V and 1 base from J; junction bases left unmatched: 4. The CDR3 bases that were read are TGTGCCAGCAGCCTCTACTGGGGGGGCAACTATGCTGAGCAGTTC. This sequence encodes CASSLYWGGNYAEQF. The entire CDR3 protein reads CASSLYWGGNYAEQFF.

This clone was seen a few times. Gene names are mouse gene names. Sequencing ends 1 residue short of the CDR3 end; the germline J gene provides the rest. The chain couples TRBV26 to TRBJ1-2; D unclear. V lost 3 bases to trimming and J lost 1 base, with 3 bases between them. Germline loops: CDR1 KGHPV, CDR2 FQNQEV (reference sequence). This CDR3 has 12 amino acids. The sequenced CDR3 bases are TGTGCCAGCAGTCTCGGAAACTCCGACTACACC. Protein sequence: CASSLGNSDYT. The full CDR3 protein is CASSLGNSDYTF.

Comments on this clone: Gene and germline names: mouse. The CDR3 extends 1 residue past the end of the read, so its final part is completed from the germline J gene. The chain joins TRBV19 to TRBJ1-5; D possibly corresponds to TRBD1 (6 bases). The germline V gene encodes CDR1 FNHDT and CDR2 SITEND (reference sequence). The CDR3 length is 14 residues. V shed 2 bases and J shed 2 bases, with 8 bases lying between them. CDR3 DNA, as far as it was read: TGTGCCAGCAGTATGGGGGGCGACAACCAGGCTCCGCTT. Protein: CASSMGGDNQAPL. The CDR3 in full is CASSMGGDNQAPLF.

To note about this clone: The genes are named according to mouse. Read data end 1 residue before the CDR3 end; the end is taken from the germline J gene. V is TRBV13-2 and J is TRBJ2-7; D may be TRBD1 (6 bases). This CDR3 spans 15 amino acids. Trimming took 3 bases from V and 0 from J, leaving 13 bases between them. From germline, CDR1 is NNHNN and CDR2 SYGAGS (reference sequence). Incomplete CDR3 DNA: TGTGCCAGCGGTGTCCCGGGACATAGCTCCTATGAACAGTAC. This codes for CASGVPGHSSYEQY. The whole CDR3 protein reads CASGVPGHSSYEQYF.

Turning to this clone: Gene names follow the mouse nomenclature. The read gets to within 1 residue of the CDR3 end, and the germline J gene fills in the rest. J is TRBJ2-3 and V is TRBV16, with D uncertain. V lost 3 bases, J lost 1 base, and 2 bases lay in between. The CDR3 is 12 amino acids. Looked up from germline, CDR1 is SGHSA and CDR2 is FRNQAP. CDR3 protein: CASSFGAETLYF. The covered CDR3 bases are TGTGCAAGCAGCTTCGGTGCAGAAACGCTGTAT.

As for this clone: Each gene name is a mouse one. With the read ending 1 residue before the CDR3 end, the germline J gene is used to fill in that end. The V gene is TRBV1, the J gene TRBJ1-1; D unresolved. This CDR3 has 13 residues. Trimming pared 1 base from V and 4 bases from J, leaving 7 bases between. CDR1 and CDR2 from the germline V gene are NSQYPW and LRSPGD (reference sequence). The covered CDR3 bases are TGCACCTGCAGTGCAGGGGAGGGCACAGAAGTCTTC. It is translated as CTCSAGEGTEVF. The CDR3 as a whole reads CTCSAGEGTEVFF.

This clone was counted a few times. All gene names here are mouse names. Read sequence stops 1 residue before the CDR3 end, and the germline J gene provides the missing end. The V call is TRBV16, the J call TRBJ2-3; a possible D gene is TRBD1 (7 bases). The CDR3 is 17 residues long. With 0 bases removed from V and 0 bases from J, the gap between germline ends came to 13 bases. Germline V gene sequence: CDR1 SGHSA, CDR2 FRNQAP. CDR3 DNA (partial): TGTGCAAGCAGCTTAGATAGTAGGGGGCCTAGTGCAGAAACGCTGTAT. The encoded protein is CASSLDSRGPSAETLY. The whole CDR3 is CASSLDSRGPSAETLYF.

About this clone: Gene names refer to mouse genes. The read is 1 residue too short to cover the CDR3 end, so that end is filled in from the germline J gene. The gene calls are TRBV13-3 and TRBJ2-5; D might be TRBD1 (6 bases). Trimming pared 4 bases from V and 0 bases from J, leaving 12 bases between. From germline, CDR1 is NNHDY and CDR2 SYVADS. This CDR3 is 15 amino acids long. The CDR3 DNA, read in part, is TGTGCCAGCAGTAACCGGGACAATAACCAAGACACCCAGTAC. This translates into CASSNRDNNQDTQY. The complete CDR3 reads CASSNRDNNQDTQYF.

By sample fraction, this clone is medium-sized. The gene names here belong to mouse. The read ends 1 residue shy of where the CDR3 ends; the end is completed using the germline J gene. This chain joins TRBV29 and TRBJ1-1; 7 bases agree with TRBD1. V gave up 5 bases and J gave up 1 base; unmatched junction bases: 4. The germline V gene encodes CDR1 MSHET and CDR2 SYDVDS. The CDR3 length is 14 residues. CDR3 protein: CASSPHRGNTEVFF. The DNA read from the CDR3 is TGTGCTAGCAGTCCCCACAGGGGAAACACAGAAGTCTTC.

This clone was counted once. The germline and genes are mouse ones. The read falls 1 residue short of the CDR3 end, and the missing part is taken from the germline J gene. The chain couples TRBV12-2 to TRBJ1-3; 9 nucleotides agree with TRBD1. The CDR3 length is 15 residues. The germline V gene has CDR1 SGHLS and CDR2 HYDKME. The junction had 7 bases not matched to a gene; V was cut back by 4 bases and J by 4 bases. The CDR3 protein is CASSPGTGNGNTLYF. The DNA read from the CDR3 is TGTGCCAGCTCCCCCGGGACAGGGAACGGAAATACGCTCTAT.

Notes on this clone: All gene names here are mouse names. The CDR3 end falls 1 residue outside the read, so it is completed with the germline J gene. The gene calls are TRBV13-3 and TRBJ2-5; D unclear. Per germline, CDR1 NNHDY and CDR2 SYVADS. The V end was cut by 1 base, the J end by 6 bases, with 3 bases between. This CDR3 is 11 amino acids long. The CDR3 region is CASSDLDTQYF. CDR3 DNA (partial): TGTGCCAGCAGTGATTTGGACACCCAGTAC.

By proportion, this clone is medium-sized. The gene names given are mouse names. The CDR3 end is not reached by the read, which stops 1 residue before it; the germline J gene fills it in. The J gene is TRBJ1-2, the V gene TRBV20, with unresolved D. Germline V gives CDR1 GFQATS, CDR2 STVNSAI. This CDR3 has 11 residues. V was trimmed by 2 bases and J by 4 bases, leaving 5 bases between them. Partial CDR3 DNA: TGTGGTGCTAGGACAATCTCCGACTACACC. Translation: CGARTISDYT. In full, the CDR3 reads CGARTISDYTF. The full variable domain, its missing parts supplied by reference TRBV20 and TRBJ1-2, is GALVYQYPRRTICKSGTSMRMECQAVGFQATSVAWYRQSPQKTFELIALSTVNSAIKYEQNFTQEKFPISHPNLSFSSMTVLNAYLEDRGLYLCGARTISDYTFGSGTRLLVI.